The 15 T cell receptor beta chains in this list originate from one sample, sequenced in a study of neurological immune-mediated disorders. Time point given: longitudinal time-point 3. A single record per CDR3 protein comes from TCRdb applying MiXCR to the 5' RACE reads. In the table there are more than 95,000 distinct CDR3 sequences, 10% to 14% of which are singletons. The sequenced material came from PBMCs. The receptors shown here come from a female donor with HTLV-1-associated myelopathy (HAM/TSP).

The sample holds one count of this clonotype. V gene TRBV6-4 combines with J gene TRBJ2-4; 8 positions match TRBD1. This CDR3 spans 14 amino acids. V gave up 11 bases and J gave up 7 bases; unmatched junction bases: 13. The germline V gene has CDR1 MRHNA and CDR2 SNTAGT. As DNA, the CDR3 is TGTGCCCTCGAGGTACCAGGGGGCGTCAACATTCAGTACTTC. Its translation: CALEVPGGVNIQYF.

Remarks on this clonotype: A much larger clone differs by one base, so this may be a read error. The V call is TRBV4-1, the J call TRBJ2-1, with TRBD2 identical over 8 bases. With V trimmed by 8 bases and J by 5 bases, 11 bases remained unmatched. This CDR3 region has 15 residues. Germline lookup yields CDR1 MGHRA and CDR2 YSYEKL. Written as DNA, the CDR3 is TGCGCCAGCGGACTATCGGGGGGGCCCAACAATGAGCAGTTCTTC. It translates to CASGLSGGPNNEQFF.

This chain links TRBV20-1 with TRBJ2-3; maybe TRBD2 (7 bases). Trimming removed 5 bases from V and 6 bases from J, with 15 bases in between. Per germline, CDR1 DFQATT and CDR2 SNEGSKA (reference sequence). The CDR3 has 13 residues. The CDR3 coding sequence is TGCAGTGCTTCTGAGGGGGGGCTGGATACGCAGTATTTT. This sequence encodes CSASEGGLDTQYF.

This clonotype was recorded at least ten times. The V call is TRBV10-3, the J call TRBJ2-1, with 7 bases aligning to TRBD2. J was trimmed by 0 bases and V by 7 bases; bases with no gene match: 3. Germline CDR1 is ENHRY and CDR2 is SYGVKD. CDR3 length: 14 amino acids. This CDR3 is CAIKTSDSYNEQFF. The CDR3 DNA sequence: TGTGCCATCAAAACTAGCGACTCCTACAATGAGCAGTTCTTC.

This clonotype was seen at least ten times. This chain links TRBV5-1 with TRBJ2-7, with TRBD1 as a possible D gene (6 bases). The CDR3 consists of 14 residues. From germline, CDR1 is SGHRS and CDR2 YFSETQ. Trimming stripped 3 bases from V and 2 bases from J, with 12 bases between. CDR3 sequence (DNA): TGCGCCAGCAGCTCGAGGACAGCGACCTACGAGCAGTACTTC. Its protein product is CASSSRTATYEQYF.

This clonotype was counted at least ten times. This chain links TRBV27 with TRBJ2-7; D perhaps matches TRBD2 (6 bases). Germline V CDR1 and CDR2: MNHEY, SMNVEV (reference sequence). The V end lost 5 bases, the J end lost 7 bases, and 21 bases lay between the germline ends. The CDR3 is 15 residues long. The CDR3: CASSPLPGVPKEQYF. The CDR3, as DNA: TGTGCCAGCAGTCCTCTTCCGGGGGTCCCGAAAGAGCAGTACTTC.

The table lists this clonotype with many counts. Here the CDR3 DNA reads TGCGCCAGCAGCTCAGGGGGCGGCACAGATACGCAGTATTTT. Translated: CASSSGGGTDTQYF. V and J are TRBV5-1 and TRBJ2-3; 8 positions agree with TRBD1. Trimming removed 3 bases from V and 1 base from J; junction bases left unmatched: 1. The CDR3 loop spans 14 amino acids. Germline V gene lookup returns CDR1 SGHRS and CDR2 YFSETQ.

This clonotype was seen ten or more times. V and J are TRBV29-1 and TRBJ2-7; D remains unclear. This CDR3 contains 10 residues. The germline V gene encodes CDR1 SQVTM and CDR2 ANQGSEA. Trimming pared 2 bases from V and 6 bases from J, leaving 5 bases between. CDR3 amino acids: CSVEMGEQYF. DNA for the CDR3: TGCAGCGTTGAAATGGGCGAGCAGTACTTC.

The chain recombines TRBV20-1 with TRBJ2-7, with a possible D match to TRBD1 (6 bases). Looked up from germline, CDR1 is DFQATT and CDR2 is SNEGSKA (reference sequence). The CDR3 extends over 13 amino acids. Between the trimmed V and J ends, which lost 3 bases and 0 bases, there was a span of 9 bases. For the CDR3, the DNA is TGCAGTGCTAGCAGGGACACCTCCTACGAGCAGTACTTC. It specifies CSASRDTSYEQYF.

This clonotype was seen repeatedly, ten times or more. V gene TRBV20-1 combines with J gene TRBJ2-3; possibly TRBD1 for D (7 bases). CDR1 and CDR2 from the germline V gene are DFQATT and SNEGSKA (reference sequence). CDR3 length: 16 residues. Trimming removed 1 base from V and 3 bases from J, with 17 bases in between. CDR3 sequence: CSARGGRQGGTDTQYF. CDR3 in DNA: TGCAGTGCTAGAGGGGGCCGGCAGGGGGGTACAGATACGCAGTATTTT.

This chain uses TRBV18 with TRBJ2-2; perhaps TRBD1 as D (5 bases). CDR3 length: 16 amino acids. Germline values: CDR1 KGHSH, CDR2 LQKENI. Trimming cost V 1 base and J 0 bases, with 9 bases left between them. This CDR3 is CASSPQQGANTGELFF. Here the CDR3 DNA reads TGTGCCAGCTCACCACAGCAGGGCGCGAACACCGGGGAGCTGTTTTTT.

This clonotype was observed many times. This chain joins TRBV6-5 and TRBJ2-7, with 9 bases lining up with TRBD1. V trimming: 0 bases; J trimming: 4 bases; junction bases outside the gene matches: 4. Germline CDR1 reads MNHEY; CDR2 reads SVGAGI. CDR3 length: 15 residues. This chain's CDR3 is CASSYSGTGRYEQYF. For the CDR3, the DNA is TGTGCCAGCAGTTACTCGGGGACAGGGAGGTACGAGCAGTACTTC.

Note on this clonotype: A much larger clone is a single base away; this may be a read error. CDR3 DNA: TGTGCCAGCAGCTCCATGGGGGGGCCCTACAATGAGCAGTTCTTC. Residues: CASSSMGGPYNEQFF. The chain joins TRBV7-9 to TRBJ2-1; possible D gene TRBD2, 7 bases. CDR1 SEHNR and CDR2 FQNEAQ come from the germline V gene (reference sequence). V dropped 4 bases and J dropped 2 bases, with 12 bases sitting between them. This CDR3 has 15 amino acids.

This clonotype was counted ten times or more. This chain uses TRBV6-6 with TRBJ2-5; TRBD1 matches at 7 bases. CDR1 and CDR2 (germline): MNHNY, SVGAGI (reference sequence). With 7 bases clipped from V and 2 bases from J, the junction kept 7 bases outside the gene matches. The length of the CDR3 is 14 residues. The CDR3 nucleotides read TGTGCCAGCAATAGACAGGGACCTCAAGAGACCCAGTACTTC. Translated: CASNRQGPQETQYF.

This clonotype was observed at least ten times. The chain couples TRBV5-1 to TRBJ2-5, with TRBD2 identical over 11 bases. The CDR3 extends over 16 amino acids. J was trimmed by 4 bases and V by 1 base; bases with no gene match: 6. Germline-derived CDR1 and CDR2 are SGHRS and YFSETQ. The CDR3 coding sequence is TGCGCCAGCAGCTTGACTAGCGGGGGCTGGGGAGAGACCCAGTACTTC. It codes for CASSLTSGGWGETQYF.